What follows describes a single TCR beta chain. Its target is not known. This sample was included in a study of OX40 agonist ivuxolimab in advanced cancers. Overall study context: Partial responses occurred in three patients (one hepatocellular carcinoma, two cutaneous melanoma). General study findings and limits: Doses of 0.1 to 3.0 mg/kg were accompanied by clonal expansion of CD4+ and CD8+ blood T cells by week 6. Also showing low normalized T-cell clonal expansion were some of the nonresponders.

Individuals having autoimmune disease history or systemic immunosuppression were not enrolled. Generated by immunoSEQ multiplex PCR, the TCRdb table keeps only in-frame clones and is missing some. Counted here are tens of thousands of clones, about nine tenths occurring once; the ten biggest clones make up 4% to 4.5%. Here the sequenced sample was CD4+ or CD8+ T cells sorted from blood, taken in a trial of the OX40 agonist ivuxolimab. The receptor was isolated from an adult with an advanced solid tumor such as melanoma, head and neck, liver or kidney cancer.

CDR3 bases: TGTGCCAGCAGTTCGCTACATATTAGCGGGAGCTCCTACGAGCAGTACTTC. The encoded protein is CASSSLHISGSSYEQYF. The chain couples TRBV27 to TRBJ2-7; 9 bases fit TRBD2. This CDR3 spans 17 amino acids. The V and J ends lost 4 bases and 0 bases, in that order; junction bases with no gene match: 10. Germline V lookup: CDR1 MNHEY, CDR2 SMNVEV (reference sequence).